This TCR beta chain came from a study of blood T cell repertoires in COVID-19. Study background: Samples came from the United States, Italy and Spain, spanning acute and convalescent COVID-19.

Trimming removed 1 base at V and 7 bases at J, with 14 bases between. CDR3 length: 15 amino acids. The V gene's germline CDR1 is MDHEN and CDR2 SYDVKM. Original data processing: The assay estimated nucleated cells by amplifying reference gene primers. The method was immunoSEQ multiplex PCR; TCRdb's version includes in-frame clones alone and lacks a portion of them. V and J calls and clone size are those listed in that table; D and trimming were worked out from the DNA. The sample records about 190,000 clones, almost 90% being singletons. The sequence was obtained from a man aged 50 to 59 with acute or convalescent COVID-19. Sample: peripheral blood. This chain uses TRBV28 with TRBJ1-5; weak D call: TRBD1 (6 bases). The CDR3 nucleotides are TGTGCCAGCAGTTTATCTGGGGGCGCGTTCCAGCCCCAGCATTTT. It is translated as CASSLSGGAFQPQHF.